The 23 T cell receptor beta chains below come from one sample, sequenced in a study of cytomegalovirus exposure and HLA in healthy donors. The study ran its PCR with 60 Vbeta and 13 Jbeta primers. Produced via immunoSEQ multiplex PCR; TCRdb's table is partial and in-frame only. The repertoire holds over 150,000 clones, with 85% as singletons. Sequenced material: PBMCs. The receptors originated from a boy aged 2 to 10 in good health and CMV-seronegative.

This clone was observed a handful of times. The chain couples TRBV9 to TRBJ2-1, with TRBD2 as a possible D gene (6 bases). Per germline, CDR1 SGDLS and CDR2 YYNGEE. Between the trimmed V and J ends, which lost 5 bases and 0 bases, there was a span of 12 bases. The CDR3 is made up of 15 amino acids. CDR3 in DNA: TGTGCCAGCAGTCTAGCGCCCAGCTCCTACAATGAGCAGTTCTTC. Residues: CASSLAPSSYNEQFF.

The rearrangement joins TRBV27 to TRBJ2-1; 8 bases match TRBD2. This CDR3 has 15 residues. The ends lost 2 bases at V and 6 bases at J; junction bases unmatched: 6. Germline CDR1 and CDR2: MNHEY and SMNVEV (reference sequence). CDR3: CASSLRSGAFNEQFF. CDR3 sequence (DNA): TGTGCCAGCAGTTTACGTAGCGGGGCCTTCAATGAGCAGTTCTTC.

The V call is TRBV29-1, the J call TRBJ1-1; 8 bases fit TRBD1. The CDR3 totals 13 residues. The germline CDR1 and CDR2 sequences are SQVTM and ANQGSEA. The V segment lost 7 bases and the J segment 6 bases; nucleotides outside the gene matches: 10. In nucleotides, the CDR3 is TGCAGCGGACACAGGGGGTCTGCTCCTGAAGCTTTCTTT. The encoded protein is CSGHRGSAPEAFF.

Here the CDR3 DNA reads TGTGCCAGCAGCCCGACGGGACTAGCCGGTCGGGATGAGCAGTTCTTC. Its protein product is CASSPTGLAGRDEQFF. This chain joins TRBV2 and TRBJ2-1, with 9 nucleotides matching TRBD2. The CDR3 runs 16 residues. The J segment lost 8 bases and the V segment lost 6 bases, leaving 14 bases of the junction unmatched. CDR1 and CDR2 (germline): SNHLY, FYNNEI.

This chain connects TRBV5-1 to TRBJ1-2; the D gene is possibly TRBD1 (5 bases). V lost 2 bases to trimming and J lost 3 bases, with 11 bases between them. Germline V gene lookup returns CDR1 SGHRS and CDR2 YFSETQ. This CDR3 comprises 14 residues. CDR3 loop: CASSFRQGHYGYTF. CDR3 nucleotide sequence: TGCGCCAGCAGCTTTAGGCAGGGCCACTATGGCTACACCTTC.

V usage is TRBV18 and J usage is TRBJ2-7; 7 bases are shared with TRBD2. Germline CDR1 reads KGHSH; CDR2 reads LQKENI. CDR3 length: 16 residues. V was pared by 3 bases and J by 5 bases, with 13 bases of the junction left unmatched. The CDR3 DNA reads TGTGCCAGCTCACCTTTTAGGGCGGGAGATTACGACGAGCAGTACTTC. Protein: CASSPFRAGDYDEQYF.

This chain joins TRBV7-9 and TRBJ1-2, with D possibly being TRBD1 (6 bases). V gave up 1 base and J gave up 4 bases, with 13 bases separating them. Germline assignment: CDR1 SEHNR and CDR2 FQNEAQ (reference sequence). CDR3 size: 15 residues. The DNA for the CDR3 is TGTGCCAGCAGCTTAGACTGGACAGTTCCCTATGGCTACACCTTC. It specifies CASSLDWTVPYGYTF.

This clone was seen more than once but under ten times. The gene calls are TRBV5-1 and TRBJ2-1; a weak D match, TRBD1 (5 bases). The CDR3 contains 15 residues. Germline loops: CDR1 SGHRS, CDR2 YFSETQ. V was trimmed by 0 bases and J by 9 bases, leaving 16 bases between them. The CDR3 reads CASSLGDRSYAEQFF. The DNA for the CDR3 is TGCGCCAGCAGCTTGGGAGACAGAAGTTATGCTGAGCAGTTCTTC.

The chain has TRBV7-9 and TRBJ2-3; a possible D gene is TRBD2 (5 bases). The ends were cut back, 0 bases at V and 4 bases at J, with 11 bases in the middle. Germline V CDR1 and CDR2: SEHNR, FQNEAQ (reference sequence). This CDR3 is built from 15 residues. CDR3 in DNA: TGTGCCAGCAGCTTAGCAGGCCGGGGTCCAGATACGCAGTATTTT. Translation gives CASSLAGRGPDTQYF.

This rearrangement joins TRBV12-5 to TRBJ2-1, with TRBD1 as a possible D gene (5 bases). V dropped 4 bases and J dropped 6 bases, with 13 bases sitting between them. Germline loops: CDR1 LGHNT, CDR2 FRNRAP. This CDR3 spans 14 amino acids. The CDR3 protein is CASGSGNFGNEQFF. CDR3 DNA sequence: TGTGCTAGTGGTTCAGGGAATTTCGGCAATGAGCAGTTCTTC.

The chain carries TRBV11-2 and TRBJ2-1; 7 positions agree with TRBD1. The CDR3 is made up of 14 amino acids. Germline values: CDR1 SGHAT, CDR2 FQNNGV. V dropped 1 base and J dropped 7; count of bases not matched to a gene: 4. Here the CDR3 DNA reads TGTGCCAGCAGCTTAGCGAGGGGGCGGAATGAGCAGTTCTTC. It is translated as CASSLARGRNEQFF.

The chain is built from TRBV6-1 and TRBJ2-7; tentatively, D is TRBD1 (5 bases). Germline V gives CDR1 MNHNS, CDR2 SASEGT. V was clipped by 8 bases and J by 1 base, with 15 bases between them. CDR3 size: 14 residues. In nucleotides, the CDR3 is TGTGCCAGCGAAGGGGCCTCGACTTCCTACGAGCAGTACTTC. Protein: CASEGASTSYEQYF.

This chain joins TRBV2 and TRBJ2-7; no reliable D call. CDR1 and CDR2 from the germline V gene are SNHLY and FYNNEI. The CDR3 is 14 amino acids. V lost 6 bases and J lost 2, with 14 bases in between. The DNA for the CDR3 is TGTGCCAGCAGAGCTCAGGAATCTGCCTACGAGCAGTACGTC. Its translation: CASRAQESAYEQYV.

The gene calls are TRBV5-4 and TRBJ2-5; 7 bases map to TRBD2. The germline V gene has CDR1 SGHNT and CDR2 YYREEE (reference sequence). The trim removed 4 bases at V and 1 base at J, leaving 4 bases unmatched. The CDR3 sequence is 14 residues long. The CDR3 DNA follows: TGTGCCAGCAGCGCAGCGGGGCCCCAAGAGACCCAGTACTTC. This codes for CASSAAGPQETQYF.

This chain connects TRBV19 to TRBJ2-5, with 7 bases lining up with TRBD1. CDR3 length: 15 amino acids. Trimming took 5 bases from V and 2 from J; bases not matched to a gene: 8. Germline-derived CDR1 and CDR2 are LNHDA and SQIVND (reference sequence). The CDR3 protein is CASSSRRQGQETQYF. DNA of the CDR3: TGTGCCAGTAGTTCGCGCCGACAGGGTCAAGAGACCCAGTACTTC.

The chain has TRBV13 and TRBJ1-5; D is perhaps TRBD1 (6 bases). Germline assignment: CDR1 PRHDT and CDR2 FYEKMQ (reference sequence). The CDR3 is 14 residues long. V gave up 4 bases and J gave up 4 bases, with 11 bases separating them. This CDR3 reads CASSSRDTNQPQHF. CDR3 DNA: TGTGCCAGCAGCTCCCGGGACACTAATCAGCCCCAGCATTTT.

CDR3 protein: CASSYWTGPQETQYF. The CDR3 coding sequence is TGTGCCAGCAGCTACTGGACTGGCCCCCAAGAGACCCAGTACTTC. The chain has TRBV11-2 and TRBJ2-5, with TRBD2 as a possible D gene (5 bases). V was cut by 4 bases and J by 1 base, with 13 bases left in between. From germline, CDR1 is SGHAT and CDR2 FQNNGV. CDR3 length: 15 residues.

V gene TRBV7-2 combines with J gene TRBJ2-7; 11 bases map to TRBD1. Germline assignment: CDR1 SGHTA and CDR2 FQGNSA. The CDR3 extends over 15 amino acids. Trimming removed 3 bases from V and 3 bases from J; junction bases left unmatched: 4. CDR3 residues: CASSFSGTGGYEQYF. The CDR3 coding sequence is TGTGCCAGCAGCTTTTCCGGGACAGGGGGCTACGAGCAGTACTTC.

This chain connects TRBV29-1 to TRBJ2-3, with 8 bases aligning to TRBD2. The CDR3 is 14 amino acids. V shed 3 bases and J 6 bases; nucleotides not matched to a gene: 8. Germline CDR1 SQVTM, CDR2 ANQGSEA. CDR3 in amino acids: CSVDSGIRGDTQYF. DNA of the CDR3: TGCAGCGTTGATAGCGGGATACGTGGCGATACGCAGTATTTT.

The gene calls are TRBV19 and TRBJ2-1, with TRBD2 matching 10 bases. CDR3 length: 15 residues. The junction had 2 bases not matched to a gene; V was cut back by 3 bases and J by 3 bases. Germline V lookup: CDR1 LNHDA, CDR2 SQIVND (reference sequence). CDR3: CASSIGTSDYNEQFF. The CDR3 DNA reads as TGTGCCAGTAGTATCGGGACTAGCGACTACAATGAGCAGTTCTTC.

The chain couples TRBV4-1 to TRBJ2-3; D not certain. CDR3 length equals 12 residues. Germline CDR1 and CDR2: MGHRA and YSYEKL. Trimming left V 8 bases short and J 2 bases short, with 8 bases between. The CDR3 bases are TGCGCCAGCTGCGGCCTCACAGATACGCAGTATTTT. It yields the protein CASCGLTDTQYF.

The CDR3 region has the DNA TGTGCCAGCAGCCAAGAGTTTGGGACAGAAAATGGCTACACCTTC. Protein product: CASSQEFGTENGYTF. J is TRBJ1-2 and V is TRBV14; 7 bases line up with TRBD1. Germline V gene data show CDR1 as SGHDN and CDR2 as FVKESK. CDR3 size: 15 residues. V trimming: 0 bases; J trimming: 6 bases; junction bases outside the gene matches: 7.

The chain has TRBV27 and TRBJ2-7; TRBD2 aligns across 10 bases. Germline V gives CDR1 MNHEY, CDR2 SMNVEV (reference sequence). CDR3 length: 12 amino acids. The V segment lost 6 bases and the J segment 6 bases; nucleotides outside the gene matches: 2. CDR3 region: CASRAGGPEQYF. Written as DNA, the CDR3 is TGTGCCAGCAGAGCGGGAGGGCCCGAGCAGTACTTC.